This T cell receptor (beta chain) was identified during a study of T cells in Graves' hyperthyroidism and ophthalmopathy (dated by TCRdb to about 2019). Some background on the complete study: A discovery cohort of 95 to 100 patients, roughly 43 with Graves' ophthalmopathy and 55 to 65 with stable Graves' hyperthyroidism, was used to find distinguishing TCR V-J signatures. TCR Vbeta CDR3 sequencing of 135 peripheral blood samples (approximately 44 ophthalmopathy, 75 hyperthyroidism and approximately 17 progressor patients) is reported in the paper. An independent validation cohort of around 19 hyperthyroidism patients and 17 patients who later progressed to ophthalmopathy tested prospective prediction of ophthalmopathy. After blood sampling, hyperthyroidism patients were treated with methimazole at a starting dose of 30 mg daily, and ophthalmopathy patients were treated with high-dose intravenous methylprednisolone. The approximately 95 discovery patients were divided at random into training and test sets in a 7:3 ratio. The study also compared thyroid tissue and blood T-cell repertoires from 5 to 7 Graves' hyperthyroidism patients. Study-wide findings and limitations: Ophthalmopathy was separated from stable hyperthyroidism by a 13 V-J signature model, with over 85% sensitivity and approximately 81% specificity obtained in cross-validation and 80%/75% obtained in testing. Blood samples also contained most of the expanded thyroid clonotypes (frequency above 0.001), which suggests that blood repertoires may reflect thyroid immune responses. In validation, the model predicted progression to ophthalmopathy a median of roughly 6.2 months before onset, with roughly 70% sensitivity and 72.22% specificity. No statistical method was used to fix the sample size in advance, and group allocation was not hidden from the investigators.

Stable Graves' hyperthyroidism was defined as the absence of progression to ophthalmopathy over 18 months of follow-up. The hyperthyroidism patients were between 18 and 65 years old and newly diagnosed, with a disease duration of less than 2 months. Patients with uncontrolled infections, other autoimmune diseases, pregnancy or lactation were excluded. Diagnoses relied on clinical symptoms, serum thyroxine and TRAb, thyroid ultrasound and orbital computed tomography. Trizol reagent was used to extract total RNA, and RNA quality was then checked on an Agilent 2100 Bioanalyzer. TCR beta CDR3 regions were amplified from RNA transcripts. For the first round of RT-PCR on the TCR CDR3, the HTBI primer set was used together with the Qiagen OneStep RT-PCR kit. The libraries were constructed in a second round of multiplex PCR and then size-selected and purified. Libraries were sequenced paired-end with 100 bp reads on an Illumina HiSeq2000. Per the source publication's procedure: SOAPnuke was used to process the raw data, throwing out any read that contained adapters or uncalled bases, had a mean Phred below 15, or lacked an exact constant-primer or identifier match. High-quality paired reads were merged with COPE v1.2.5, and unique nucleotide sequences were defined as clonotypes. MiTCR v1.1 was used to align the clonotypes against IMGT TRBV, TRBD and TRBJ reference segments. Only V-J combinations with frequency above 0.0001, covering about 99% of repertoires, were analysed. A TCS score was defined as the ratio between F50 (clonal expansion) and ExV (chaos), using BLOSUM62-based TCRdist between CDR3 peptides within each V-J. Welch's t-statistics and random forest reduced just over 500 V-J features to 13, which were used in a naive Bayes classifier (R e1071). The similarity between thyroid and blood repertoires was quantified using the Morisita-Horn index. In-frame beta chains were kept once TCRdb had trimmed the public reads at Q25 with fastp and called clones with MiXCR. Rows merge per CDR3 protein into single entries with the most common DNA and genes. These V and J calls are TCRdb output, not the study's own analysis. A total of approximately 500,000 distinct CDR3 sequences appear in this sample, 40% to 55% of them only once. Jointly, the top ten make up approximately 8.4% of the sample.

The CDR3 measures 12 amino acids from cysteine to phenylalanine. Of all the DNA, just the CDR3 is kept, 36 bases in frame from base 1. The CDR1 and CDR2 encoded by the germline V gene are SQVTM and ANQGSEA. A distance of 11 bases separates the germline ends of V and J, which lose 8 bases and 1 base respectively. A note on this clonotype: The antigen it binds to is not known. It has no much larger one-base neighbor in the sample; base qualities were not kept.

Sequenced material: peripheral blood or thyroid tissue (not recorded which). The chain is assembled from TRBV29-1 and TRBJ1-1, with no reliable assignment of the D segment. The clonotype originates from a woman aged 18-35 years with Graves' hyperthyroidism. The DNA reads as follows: TGCAGCATTAGTGGAGGGAACACTGAAGCTTTCTTT. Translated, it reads CSISGGNTEAFF.